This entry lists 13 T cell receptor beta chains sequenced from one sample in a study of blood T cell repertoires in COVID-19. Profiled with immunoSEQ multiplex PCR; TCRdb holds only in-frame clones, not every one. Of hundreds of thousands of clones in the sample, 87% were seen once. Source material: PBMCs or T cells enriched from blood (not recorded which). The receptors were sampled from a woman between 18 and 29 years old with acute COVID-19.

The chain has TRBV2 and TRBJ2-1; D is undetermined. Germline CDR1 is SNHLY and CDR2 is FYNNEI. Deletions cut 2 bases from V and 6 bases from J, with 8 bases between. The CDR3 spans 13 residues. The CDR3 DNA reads TGTGCCAGCAGTGAATTACCGGGCAATGAGCAGTTCTTC. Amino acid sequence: CASSELPGNEQFF.

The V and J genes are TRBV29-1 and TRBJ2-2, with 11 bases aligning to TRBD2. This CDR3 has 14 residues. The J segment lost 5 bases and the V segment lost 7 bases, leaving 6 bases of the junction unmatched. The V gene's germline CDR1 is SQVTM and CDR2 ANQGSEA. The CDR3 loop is CSAPGLAETGELFF. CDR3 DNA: TGCAGCGCCCCGGGACTAGCGGAGACCGGGGAGCTGTTTTTT.

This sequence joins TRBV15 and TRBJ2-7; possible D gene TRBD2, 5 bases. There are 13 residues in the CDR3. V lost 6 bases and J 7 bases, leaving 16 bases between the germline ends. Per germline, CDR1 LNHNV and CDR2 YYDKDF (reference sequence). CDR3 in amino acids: CATSTAPGGEQYF. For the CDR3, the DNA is TGTGCCACCAGTACCGCACCAGGAGGAGAGCAGTACTTC.

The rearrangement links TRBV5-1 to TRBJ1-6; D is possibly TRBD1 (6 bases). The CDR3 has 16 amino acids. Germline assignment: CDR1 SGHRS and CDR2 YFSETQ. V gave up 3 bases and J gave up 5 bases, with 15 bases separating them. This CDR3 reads CASSWGRTEDNSPLHF. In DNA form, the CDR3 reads TGCGCCAGCAGCTGGGGTAGGACAGAAGATAATTCACCCCTCCACTTT.

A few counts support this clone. CDR3 sequence: CASSVAQDRGYTF. The CDR3 nucleotides are TGTGCCAGCAGCGTAGCACAGGACCGCGGCTACACCTTC. The chain combines TRBV9 with TRBJ1-2, with D possibly being TRBD1 (5 bases). This CDR3 has 13 amino acids. The V gene lost 0 bases and the J gene lost 8 bases, with 11 bases spanning the gap. CDR1 is SGDLS, CDR2 YYNGEE, per germline.

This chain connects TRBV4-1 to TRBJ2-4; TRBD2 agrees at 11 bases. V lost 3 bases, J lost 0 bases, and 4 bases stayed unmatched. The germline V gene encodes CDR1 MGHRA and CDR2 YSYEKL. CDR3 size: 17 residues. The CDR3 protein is CASSHPTSGRAKNIQYF. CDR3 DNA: TGCGCCAGCAGCCATCCAACTAGCGGGAGAGCCAAAAACATTCAGTACTTC.

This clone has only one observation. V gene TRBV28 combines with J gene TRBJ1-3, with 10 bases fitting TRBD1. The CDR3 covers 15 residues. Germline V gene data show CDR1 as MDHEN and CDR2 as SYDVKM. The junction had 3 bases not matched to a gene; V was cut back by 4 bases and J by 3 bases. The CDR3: CASSSGTGVGNTIYF. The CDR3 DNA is TGTGCCAGCAGTTCCGGGACAGGGGTTGGAAACACCATATATTTT.

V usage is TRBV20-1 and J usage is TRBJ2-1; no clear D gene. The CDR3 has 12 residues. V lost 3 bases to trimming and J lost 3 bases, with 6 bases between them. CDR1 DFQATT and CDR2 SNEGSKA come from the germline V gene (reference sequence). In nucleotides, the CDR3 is TGCAGTGCTAGTATCCTCTACAATGAGCAGTTCTTC. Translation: CSASILYNEQFF.

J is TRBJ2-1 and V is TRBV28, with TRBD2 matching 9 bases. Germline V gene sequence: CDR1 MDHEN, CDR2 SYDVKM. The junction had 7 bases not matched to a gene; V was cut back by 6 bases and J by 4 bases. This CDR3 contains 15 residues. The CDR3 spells CASRIAGDRYNEQFF. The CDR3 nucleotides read TGTGCCAGCAGGATAGCGGGAGACAGGTACAATGAGCAGTTCTTC.

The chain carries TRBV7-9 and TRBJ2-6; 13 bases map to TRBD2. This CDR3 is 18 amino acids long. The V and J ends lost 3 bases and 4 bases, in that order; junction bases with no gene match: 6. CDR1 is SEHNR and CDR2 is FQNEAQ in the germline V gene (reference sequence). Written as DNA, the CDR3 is TGTGCCAGCAGCTTCGGACTAGCGGGAGTCTGGGGGGCCAACGTCCTGACTTTC. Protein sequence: CASSFGLAGVWGANVLTF.

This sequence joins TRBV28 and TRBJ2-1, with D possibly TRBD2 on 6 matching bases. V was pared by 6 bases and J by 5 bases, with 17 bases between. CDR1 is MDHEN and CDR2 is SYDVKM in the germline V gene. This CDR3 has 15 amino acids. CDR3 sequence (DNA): TGTGCCAGCAGAGACCCGGGACTTGCTAACAATGAGCAGTTCTTC. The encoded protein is CASRDPGLANNEQFF.

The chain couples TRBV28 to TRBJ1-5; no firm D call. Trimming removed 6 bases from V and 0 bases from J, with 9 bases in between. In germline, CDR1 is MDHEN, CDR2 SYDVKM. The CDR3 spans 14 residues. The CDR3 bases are TGTGCCAGCAGGCGGGGTTATAGCAATCAGCCCCAGCATTTT. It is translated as CASRRGYSNQPQHF.

CDR3 protein: CASSPTEGAANTGELFF. Here the CDR3 DNA reads TGTGCCAGCAGCCCGACTGAAGGTGCGGCGAACACCGGGGAGCTGTTTTTT. V usage is TRBV9 and J usage is TRBJ2-2; D remains ambiguous. Germline CDR1 is SGDLS and CDR2 is YYNGEE. This CDR3 has 17 amino acids. The V and J ends lost 4 bases and 0 bases respectively, with 16 bases between them.